The text below deals with one T cell receptor (beta chain). The antigen is unknown. The sample originates from a study of T-cell memory formation after mild COVID-19. About the study: Each donor largely had its own TCR clusters.

This CDR3 is built from 16 residues. Losses at the gene ends were 1 base for V and 7 bases for J; bases not matched to a gene: 12. Germline CDR1 SGHAT, CDR2 FQNNGV. In TCRdb, the 5' RACE reads were re-called with MiXCR into one record per CDR3 protein. The data show roughly 280,000 distinct CDR3 sequences, with 7% to 10% seen just once and roughly 22% held by the top ten. Study-wide results and limits: Mostly located in CM and EM were contracting CD4+ clones, with contracting CD8+ clones located in EMRA. Some clones that responded were present in memory (sampled pre-infection), which suggests cross-reactive memory joined.

The chain employs TRBV11-2 and TRBJ2-7, with TRBD1 matching over 8 bases. This receptor was taken from a man aged 18 to 29 who had mild COVID-19 (a few samples of this study predate the infection). Cell type and time point are not known. The source material was PBMCs or a T cell subset sorted from them (not recorded which). The CDR3 spells CASSLVPGGYYKEQYV. CDR3 coding DNA: TGTGCCAGCAGCTTAGTCCCAGGGGGCTACTACAAAGAGCAGTACGTC.